This T cell receptor (beta chain) was recorded in a study of CD8+ T cells in alopecia areata. Findings and limits, study-wide: Resident alphabeta T cells of normal skin are also sequenced in scalp samples. Compared with mice, patients displayed less clear TCR sharing, possibly for HLA-related reasons. Higher clonality and more expanded CD8+ clones appeared in lesional than normal scalp.

Germline CDR1 reads SEHNR; CDR2 reads FQNEAQ (reference sequence). The CDR3 is made up of 14 amino acids. Trimming left V 5 bases short and J 0 bases short, with 5 bases between. Note on this clone: The antigen remains unidentified.

In each case, RNA was isolated and then reverse transcribed into cDNA as the sequencing template. Assay: immunoSEQ multiplex PCR; the TCRdb copy retains only in-frame clones and omits some. The sample consists of about 140,000 clones, 55% to 65% of them appearing once. The source is a human donor in good health. V gene TRBV7-9 combines with J gene TRBJ2-6, with D uncertain. Input material: CD4+ T cells sorted from blood. The CDR3 DNA reads as TGTGCCAGCAGCGGAGACTCTGGGGCCAACGTCCTGACTTTC. The encoded protein is CASSGDSGANVLTF.